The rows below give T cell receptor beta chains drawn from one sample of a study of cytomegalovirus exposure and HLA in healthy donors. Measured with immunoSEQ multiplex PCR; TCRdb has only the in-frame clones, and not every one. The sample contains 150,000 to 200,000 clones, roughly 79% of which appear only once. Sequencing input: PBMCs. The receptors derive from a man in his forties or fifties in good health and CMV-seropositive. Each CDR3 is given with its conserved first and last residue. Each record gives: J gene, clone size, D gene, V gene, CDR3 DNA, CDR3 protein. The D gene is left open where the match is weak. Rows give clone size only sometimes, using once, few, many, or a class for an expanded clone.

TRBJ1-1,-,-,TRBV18,TGTGCCAGCTCTCAGCGGGAAAAGGGAACGGCTTTCTTT,CASSQREKGTAFF
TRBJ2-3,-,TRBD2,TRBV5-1,TGCGCCAGCAGCGCGGGGGTTCCCACAGATACGCAGTATTTT,CASSAGVPTDTQYF
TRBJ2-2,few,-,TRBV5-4,TGTGCCAGCAGCTTGGCTCAAACAGGGCGAAACACCGGGGAGCTGTTTTTT,CASSLAQTGRNTGELFF
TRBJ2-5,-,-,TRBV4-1,TGCGCCAGCAGCCAAGATAGGGGGGGACCAAAAGAGACCCAGTACTTC,CASSQDRGGPKETQYF
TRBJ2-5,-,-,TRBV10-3,TGTGCCATCAGTGAGTCGGTCAGCCAAGAGACCCAGTACTTC,CAISESVSQETQYF
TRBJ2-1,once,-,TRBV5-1,TGCGCCAGCAGCTTGGACGGGGATTCTTACAATGAGCAGTTCTTC,CASSLDGDSYNEQFF
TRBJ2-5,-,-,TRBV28,TGTGCCAGCAGTTTATCGGGTGAGACCCAGTACTTC,CASSLSGETQYF
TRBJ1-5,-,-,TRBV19,TGTGCCAGTACGGAAGGGGCAGGTCAGCCCCAGCATTTT,CASTEGAGQPQHF
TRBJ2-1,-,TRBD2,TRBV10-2,TGCGCCAGCAGACCGTCAGGACTAGCGGGGGGTGGCAATGAGCAGTTCTTC,CASRPSGLAGGGNEQFF
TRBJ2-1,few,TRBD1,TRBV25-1,TGTGCCAGCAGTGATTGGACAGGGGGCCAAAATGAGCAGTTCTTC,CASSDWTGGQNEQFF
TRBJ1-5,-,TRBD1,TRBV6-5,TGTGCCAGCAGTAAGGACAGGGGCCCTCAGCCCCAGCATTTT,CASSKDRGPQPQHF
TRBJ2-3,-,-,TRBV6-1,TGTGCCAGCAGTGAAATGGAGTGGGTTCCAGATACGCAGTATTTT,CASSEMEWVPDTQYF
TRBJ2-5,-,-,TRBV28,TGTGCCAGCAGTTACCCCGGCGGCCCACACAAAGAGACCCAGTACTTC,CASSYPGGPHKETQYF
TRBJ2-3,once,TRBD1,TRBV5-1,TGCGCCAGCAGCTTGGGGCGGTTGACAGGGGAGAGCACAGATACGCAGTATTTT,CASSLGRLTGESTDTQYF
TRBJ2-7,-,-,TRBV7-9,TGTGCCAGCAGCCCCGTAAAGGGAGGACCGGACGAGCAGTACTTC,CASSPVKGGPDEQYF
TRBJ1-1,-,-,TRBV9,TGTGCCAGCAGCGTAGCAGGGAACACTGAAGCTTTCTTT,CASSVAGNTEAFF
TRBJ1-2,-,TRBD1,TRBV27,TGTGCCAGCAGTCGTGGGGGACAGGGACGTGGGGGCTACACCTTC,CASSRGGQGRGGYTF
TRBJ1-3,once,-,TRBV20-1,TGCAGTGCCATCTCTGGAAACACCATATATTTT,CSAISGNTIYF
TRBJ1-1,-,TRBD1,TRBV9,TGTGCCAGCAGCGACCCCCTCGGGACAGGGTTTTCATACACTGAAGCTTTCTTT,CASSDPLGTGFSYTEAFF
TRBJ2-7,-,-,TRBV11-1,TGTGCCAGCAGCTTAGTGGGCAGGGGCTACGAGCAGTACTTC,CASSLVGRGYEQYF
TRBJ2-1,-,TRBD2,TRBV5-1,TGCGCCAGCAGCTTGATGCGGGGGGGCACCAATGAGCAGTTCTTC,CASSLMRGGTNEQFF
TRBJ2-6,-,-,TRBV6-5,TGTGCCAGCAGCTCCCACACCTCTGGGGCCAACGTCCTGACTTTC,CASSSHTSGANVLTF
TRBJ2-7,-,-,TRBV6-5,TGTGCCAGCCAGGCCCCCACCTACGAGCAGTACTTC,CASQAPTYEQYF
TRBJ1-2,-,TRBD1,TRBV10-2,TGCGCCAGCACCGGACCAGACAGGGAGCACCCCTATGGCTACACCTTC,CASTGPDREHPYGYTF
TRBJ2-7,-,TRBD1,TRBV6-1,TGTGCCAGCCACAGGGGGGCGGGCGAGCAGTACTTC,CASHRGAGEQYF
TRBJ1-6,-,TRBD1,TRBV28,TGTGCCTCCACTAGACAGGGGGTAAACTTTGTGGATTCACCCCTCCACTTT,CASTRQGVNFVDSPLHF
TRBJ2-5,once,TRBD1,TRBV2,TGTGCCAGCAGCCGGGACAGGGGTGAGACCCAGTACTTC,CASSRDRGETQYF
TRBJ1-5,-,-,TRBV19,TGTGCCAGTAGTTCCACTGGGAGAAATCAGCCCCAGCATTTT,CASSSTGRNQPQHF
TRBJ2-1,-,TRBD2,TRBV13,TGTGCCAGCAGCTTAACTAGCGTAAACGAGCAGTTCTTC,CASSLTSVNEQFF
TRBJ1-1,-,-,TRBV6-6,TGTGCCAGCAGTTCGGGCACTGAAGCTTTCTTT,CASSSGTEAFF
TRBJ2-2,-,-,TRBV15,TGTGCCACCAGCAGAGATAGGACTTCGTGGGCTGGGGAGCTGTTTTTT,CATSRDRTSWAGELFF
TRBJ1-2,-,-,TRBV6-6,TGTGCCAGCAGACAGGGCAACTATGGCTACACCTTC,CASRQGNYGYTF
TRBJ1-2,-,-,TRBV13,TGTGCCAGCAGCACACCCCAGGCGCACCTGAACTATGGCTACACCTTC,CASSTPQAHLNYGYTF
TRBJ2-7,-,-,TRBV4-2,TGTGCCAGCAGCCCTCAGGGTTCCTACGAGCAGTACTTC,CASSPQGSYEQYF
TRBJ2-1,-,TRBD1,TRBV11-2,TGTGCCAGCATTATCGGACAGGGCTCAAACTCCTACAATGAGCAGTTCTTC,CASIIGQGSNSYNEQFF
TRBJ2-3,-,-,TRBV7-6,TGTGCCAGCAGTCTAGCCTTCGGGACAGATACGCAGTATTTT,CASSLAFGTDTQYF
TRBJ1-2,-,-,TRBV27,TGTGCCAGCAGTTCGGGGTACGGCTACACCTTC,CASSSGYGYTF
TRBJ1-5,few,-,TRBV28,TGTGCCAGCAGTATGGGCGGGGGGGTGAAGCCCCAGCATTTT,CASSMGGGVKPQHF
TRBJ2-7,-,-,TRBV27,TGTGCCAGCAAGGGCAGGGGAAACGAGCAGTACTTC,CASKGRGNEQYF
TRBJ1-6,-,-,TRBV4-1,TGCGCCAGCAGACGCCAGGGCGATAGGGAATTTACACCCCTCCACTTT,CASRRQGDREFTPLHF
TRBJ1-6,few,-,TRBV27,TGTGCCAGCAGTTTCCTGCCGGCGGATTCACCCCTCCACTTT,CASSFLPADSPLHF